This record concerns one TCR beta chain sequence. This sample was included in a study of immune cell composition in non-small cell lung cancer. Normal lung was taken at the farthest possible site, at least 3 cm from tumour. V was clipped by 2 bases and J by 4 bases, with 11 bases between them. The CDR3 consists of 14 residues. Germline-derived CDR1 and CDR2 are MNHNS and SASEGT. Using immunoSEQ multiplex PCR, the repertoire was profiled, and TCRdb retains in-frame clones only, with some absent. The table has 15,000 or so clones, just over 75% seen once. These data also formed part of another study, on CD4 T cells in lung cancer.

The TCR originated in a human donor with non-small cell lung cancer. The chain has TRBV6-1 and TRBJ1-2, with no clear D. Input material: non-adjacent lung tissue. In DNA, the CDR3 is TGTGCCAGCAGTGAAACCCGGGGAGGCTATGGCTACACCTTC. Protein sequence: CASSETRGGYGYTF.